These T cell receptor beta chains were read from a single sample in a study of T cell responses to AZD1222 COVID-19 vaccine. The assay was immunoSEQ multiplex PCR, and TCRdb's table has in-frame clones only and misses some. The sample has tens of thousands of clones; approximately 82% are singletons. The sample in question was peripheral blood, obtained on day 0 of AZD1222 vaccination. The receptors here all came from an adult in good health. Each CDR3 is given without its conserved first and last residue. Each record gives: V gene, J gene, CDR3 length, CDR3 protein.

>TRBV28|TRBJ2-7|15
ASSPPPGQGSSYEQY
>TRBV5-6|TRBJ2-1|12
ASSYRDPDNEQF
>TRBV4-2|TRBJ2-2|13
ASSQAERPGMGLF
>TRBV12-3/TRBV12-4|TRBJ2-6|11
ASSPYGANVLT
>TRBV5-3|TRBJ2-3|13
ARSLRAQSTDTQY
>TRBV7-2|TRBJ1-5|12
ASSLYIGNQPQH
>TRBV7-2|TRBJ2-5|11
ASSFGVGETQY
>TRBV6-5|TRBJ1-2|13
ASSPTPDRTNGYT
>TRBV9|TRBJ1-1|11
ASSSRDNSEAF
>TRBV3-1/TRBV3-2|TRBJ1-6|11
ASPRPHNSPLH
>TRBV19|TRBJ2-7|11
ASSLTMSYEQY
>TRBV30|TRBJ2-5|12
AWSVWSGTETQY
>TRBV5-1|TRBJ2-3|12
ASSLAQISDTQY
>TRBV12-3/TRBV12-4|TRBJ2-7|10
ASSLLGYEQY
>TRBV29-1|TRBJ1-2|12
SVEHRFVGYGYT
>TRBV7-6|TRBJ2-7|14
ASSPRGAGEAYEQY
>TRBV18|TRBJ1-1|13
ASSPFRGLDTEAF
>TRBV6-5|TRBJ2-3|13
ASSYSGRATDTQY
>TRBV7-9|TRBJ1-5|12
ASSGQNSNQPQH
>TRBV2|TRBJ1-2|13
ASRYFSGTSGGYT
>TRBV28|TRBJ2-5|13
ASNSSPWGWETQY
>TRBV6-1|TRBJ1-5|12
ASSASGGNQPQH
>TRBV28|TRBJ1-5|14
ASSLFGLPPNQPQH
>TRBV25-1|TRBJ1-2|10
ASSDRGYGYT